The 6 T cell receptor beta chains given below trace back to one sample, sequenced in a study of cytomegalovirus exposure and HLA in healthy donors. With 60 Vbeta and 13 Jbeta primers, the PCR was carried out. TCRdb's table, derived via immunoSEQ multiplex PCR, lists solely in-frame clones and lacks some. The table has some 180,000 clones, approximately 80% seen once; the top ten hold nearly 3%. The sample comprised PBMCs. Source of these receptors: a woman in her 30s in good health and CMV-seronegative.

This sequence joins TRBV5-3 and TRBJ2-1, with TRBD2 matching 7 bases. Being an ORF, TRBV5-3 has a function that is uncertain. CDR3 length: 15 residues. The J segment lost 7 bases and the V segment lost 1 base, leaving 8 bases of the junction unmatched. The CDR3, as DNA: TGTGCCAGAAGCTTGAGACTAGCTGGATGGAATGAGCAGTTCTTC. Protein sequence: CARSLRLAGWNEQFF.

The V gene is TRBV5-4, the J gene TRBJ1-1, with a weak D call TRBD1 (6 bases). CDR3 length: 12 residues. V was pared by 4 bases and J by 5 bases, with 9 bases between. Germline CDR1 SGHNT, CDR2 YYREEE (reference sequence). CDR3 nucleotides: TGTGCCAGCAGCCGAGACAGGACTGAAGCTTTCTTT. Protein sequence: CASSRDRTEAFF.

The rearrangement joins TRBV6-6 to TRBJ2-5; 8 positions agree with TRBD2. After removal of 6 bases from V and 0 bases from J, the junction contained 3 bases not matched to a gene. Germline CDR1 and CDR2: MNHNY and SVGAGI (reference sequence). The CDR3 extends over 14 amino acids. The CDR3 DNA reads TGTGCCAGCAGGCGGGAGGTTAACCAAGAGACCCAGTACTTC. Encoded protein: CASRREVNQETQYF.

The chain has TRBV15 and TRBJ2-7, with a tentative D call TRBD2 (6 bases). The CDR3 contains 15 residues. Germline V gene lookup returns CDR1 LNHNV and CDR2 YYDKDF (reference sequence). The V gene lost 1 base and the J gene lost 2 bases, with 12 bases spanning the gap. CDR3 DNA: TGTGCCACCAGCAGAGTAACGGGAGTCGCCTACGAGCAGTACTTC. It codes for CATSRVTGVAYEQYF.

V usage is TRBV5-6 and J usage is TRBJ2-1; the D gene is possibly TRBD1 (6 bases). CDR3 length: 15 residues. V was shortened by 2 bases and J by 2 bases, with 11 bases between the two germline ends. The germline gives CDR1 SGHDT, CDR2 YYEEEE. The CDR3 bases are TGTGCCAGCAGCTTCTACAGGGACCCCTACAATGAGCAGTTCTTC. Its translation is CASSFYRDPYNEQFF. The entire variable domain, with the rest obtained from reference TRBV5-6 and TRBJ2-1, is as follows: DAGVTQSPTHLIKTRGQQVTLRCSPKSGHDTVSWYQQALGQGPQFIFQYYEEEERQRGNFPDRFSGHQFPNYSSELNVNALLLGDSALYLCASSFYRDPYNEQFFGPGTRLTVL.

The sample holds a few counts of this clone. The genes are TRBV10-1 and TRBJ2-7; D unresolved. From germline, CDR1 is WNHNN and CDR2 SYGVQD (reference sequence). Between the trimmed V and J ends, which lost 2 bases and 1 base, there was a span of 6 bases. CDR3 length: 13 amino acids. In DNA form, the CDR3 reads TGCGCCAGCAGTGAGGCACAGTCCTACGAGCAGTACTTC. Translating gives CASSEAQSYEQYF.